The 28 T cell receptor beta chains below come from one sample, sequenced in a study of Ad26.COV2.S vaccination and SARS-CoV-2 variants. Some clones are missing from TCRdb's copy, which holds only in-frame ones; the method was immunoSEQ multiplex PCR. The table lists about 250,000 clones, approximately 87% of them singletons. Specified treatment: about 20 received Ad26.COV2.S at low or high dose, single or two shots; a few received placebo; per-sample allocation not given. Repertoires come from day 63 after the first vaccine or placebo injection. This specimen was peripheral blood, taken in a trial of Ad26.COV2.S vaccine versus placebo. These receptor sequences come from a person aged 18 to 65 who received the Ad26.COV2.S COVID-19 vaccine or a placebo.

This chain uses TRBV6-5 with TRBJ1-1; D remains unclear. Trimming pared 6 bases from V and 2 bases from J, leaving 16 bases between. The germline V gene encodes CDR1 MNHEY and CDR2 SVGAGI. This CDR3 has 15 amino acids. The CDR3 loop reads CASSKEGSLNTEAFF. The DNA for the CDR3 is TGTGCCAGCAGCAAGGAAGGGTCCTTAAACACTGAAGCTTTCTTT.

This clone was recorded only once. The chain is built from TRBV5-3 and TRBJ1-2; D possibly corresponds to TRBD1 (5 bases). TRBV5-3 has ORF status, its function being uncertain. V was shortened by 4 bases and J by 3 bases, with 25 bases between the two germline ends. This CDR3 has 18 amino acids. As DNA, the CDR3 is TGTGCCAGAAGCCTAACAAAGCGCTCCACGGGGCGCTACTATGGCTACACCTTC. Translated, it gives CARSLTKRSTGRYYGYTF.

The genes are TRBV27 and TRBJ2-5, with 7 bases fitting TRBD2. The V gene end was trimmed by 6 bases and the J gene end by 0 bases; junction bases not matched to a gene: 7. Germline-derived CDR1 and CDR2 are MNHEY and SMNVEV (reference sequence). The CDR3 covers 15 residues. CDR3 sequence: CASRKLGGYQETQYF. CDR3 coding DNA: TGTGCCAGCAGGAAGCTCGGGGGGTACCAAGAGACCCAGTACTTC.

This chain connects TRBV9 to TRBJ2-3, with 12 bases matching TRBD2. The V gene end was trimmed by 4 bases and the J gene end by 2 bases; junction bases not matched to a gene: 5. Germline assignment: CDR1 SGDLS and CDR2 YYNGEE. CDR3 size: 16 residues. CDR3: CASSQGLAGTTDTQYF. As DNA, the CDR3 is TGTGCCAGCAGCCAAGGACTAGCGGGGACCACAGATACGCAGTATTTT.

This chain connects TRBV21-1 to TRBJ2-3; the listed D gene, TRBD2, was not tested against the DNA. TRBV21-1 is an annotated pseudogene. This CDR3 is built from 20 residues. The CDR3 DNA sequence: TGTGCCAGCAGCAAGAGGAGGCTAGCGGGAGCCAAATCTAGCACAGATACGCAGTATTTT. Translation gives CASSKRRLAGAKSSTDTQYF.

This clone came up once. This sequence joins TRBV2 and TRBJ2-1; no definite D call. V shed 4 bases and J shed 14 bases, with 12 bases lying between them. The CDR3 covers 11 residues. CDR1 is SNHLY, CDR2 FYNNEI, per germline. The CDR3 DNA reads TGTGCCAGCAGTGGGTCAACGGCGGAGTTCTTC. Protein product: CASSGSTAEFF.

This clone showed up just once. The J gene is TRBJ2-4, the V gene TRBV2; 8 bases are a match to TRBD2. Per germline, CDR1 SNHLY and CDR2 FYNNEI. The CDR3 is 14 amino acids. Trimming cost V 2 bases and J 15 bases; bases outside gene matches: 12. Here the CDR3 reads CASSEPGLAGARYF. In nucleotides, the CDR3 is TGTGCCAGCAGTGAACCAGGACTAGCTGGGGCTAGGTACTTC.

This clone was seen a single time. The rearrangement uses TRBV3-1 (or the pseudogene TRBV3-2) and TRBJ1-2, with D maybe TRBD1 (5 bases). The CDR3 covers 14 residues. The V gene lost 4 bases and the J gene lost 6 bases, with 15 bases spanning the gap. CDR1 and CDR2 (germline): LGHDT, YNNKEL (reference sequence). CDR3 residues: CASSLDWQGHGYTF. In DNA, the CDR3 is TGTGCCAGCAGCCTCGACTGGCAGGGCCATGGCTACACCTTC.

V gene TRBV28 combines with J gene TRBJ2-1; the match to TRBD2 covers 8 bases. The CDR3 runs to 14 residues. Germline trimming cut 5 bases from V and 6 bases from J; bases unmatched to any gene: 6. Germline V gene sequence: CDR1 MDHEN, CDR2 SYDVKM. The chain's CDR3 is CASSEAGATNEQFF. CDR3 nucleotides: TGTGCCAGCAGTGAAGCGGGAGCGACCAATGAGCAGTTCTTC.

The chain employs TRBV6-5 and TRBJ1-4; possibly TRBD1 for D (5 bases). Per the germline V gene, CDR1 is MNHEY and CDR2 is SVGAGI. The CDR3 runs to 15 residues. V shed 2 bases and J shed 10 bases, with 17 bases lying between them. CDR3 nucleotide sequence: TGTGCCAGCAGTTACCGTTTTGAGCCAGGGCGAAAACTGTTTTTT. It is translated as CASSYRFEPGRKLFF.

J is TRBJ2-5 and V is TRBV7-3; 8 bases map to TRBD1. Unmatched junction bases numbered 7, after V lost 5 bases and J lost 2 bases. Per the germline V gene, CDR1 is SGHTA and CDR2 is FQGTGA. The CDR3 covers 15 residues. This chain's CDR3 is CASSPNGQGQETQYF. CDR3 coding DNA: TGTGCCAGCAGCCCCAATGGACAGGGTCAAGAGACCCAGTACTTC.

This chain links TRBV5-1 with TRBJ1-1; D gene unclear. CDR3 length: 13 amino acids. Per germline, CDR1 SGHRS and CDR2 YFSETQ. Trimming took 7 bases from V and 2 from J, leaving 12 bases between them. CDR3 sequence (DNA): TGCGCCAGCCGGATCCAAACTAACACTGAAGCTTTCTTT. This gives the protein CASRIQTNTEAFF. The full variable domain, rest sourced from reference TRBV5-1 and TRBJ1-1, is KAGVTQTPRYLIKTRGQQVTLSCSPISGHRSVSWYQQTPGQGLQFLFEYFSETQRNKGNFPGRFSGRQFSNSRSEMNVSTLELGDSALYLCASRIQTNTEAFFGQGTRLTVV.

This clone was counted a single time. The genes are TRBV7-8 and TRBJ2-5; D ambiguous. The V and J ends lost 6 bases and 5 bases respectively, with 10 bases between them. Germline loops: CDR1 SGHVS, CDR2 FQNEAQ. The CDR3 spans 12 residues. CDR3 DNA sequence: TGTGCCAGCAGTCTCAGGCGGGAGACCCAGTACTTC. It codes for CASSLRRETQYF.

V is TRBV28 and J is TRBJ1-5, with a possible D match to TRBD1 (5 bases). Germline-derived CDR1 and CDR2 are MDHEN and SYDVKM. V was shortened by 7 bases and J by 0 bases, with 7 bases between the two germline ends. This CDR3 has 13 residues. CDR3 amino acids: CASIRDSNQPQHF. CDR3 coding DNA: TGTGCCAGCATCAGGGATAGCAATCAGCCCCAGCATTTT.

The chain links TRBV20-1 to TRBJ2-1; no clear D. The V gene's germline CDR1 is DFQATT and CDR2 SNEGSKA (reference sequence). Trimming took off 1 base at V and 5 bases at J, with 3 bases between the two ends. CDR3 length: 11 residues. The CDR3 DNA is TGCAGTGCTAGAGTCCACAATGAGCAGTTCTTC. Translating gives CSARVHNEQFF.

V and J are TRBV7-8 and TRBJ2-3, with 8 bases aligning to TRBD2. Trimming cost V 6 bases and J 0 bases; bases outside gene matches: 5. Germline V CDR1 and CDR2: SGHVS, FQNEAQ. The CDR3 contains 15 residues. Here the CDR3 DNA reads TGTGCCAGCAGGGCACCTAGCGGGAGCACAGATACGCAGTATTTT. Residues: CASRAPSGSTDTQYF. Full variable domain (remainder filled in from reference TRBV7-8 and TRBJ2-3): GAGVSQSPRYKVAKRGQDVALRCDPISGHVSLFWYQQALGQGPEFLTYFQNEAQLDKSGLPSDRFFAERPEGSVSTLKIQRTQQEDSAVYLCASRAPSGSTDTQYFGPGTRLTVL.

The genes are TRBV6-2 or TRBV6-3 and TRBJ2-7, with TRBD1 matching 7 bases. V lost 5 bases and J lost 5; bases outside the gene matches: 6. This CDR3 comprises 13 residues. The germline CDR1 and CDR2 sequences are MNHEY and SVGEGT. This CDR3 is CASSSGQADEQYF. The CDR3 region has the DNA TGTGCCAGCAGTAGTGGACAGGCGGACGAGCAGTACTTC.

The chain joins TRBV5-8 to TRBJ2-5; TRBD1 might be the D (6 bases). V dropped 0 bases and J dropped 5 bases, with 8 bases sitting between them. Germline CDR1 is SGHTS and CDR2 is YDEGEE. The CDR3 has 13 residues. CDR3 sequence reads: CASSLAGVETQYF. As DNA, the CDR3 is TGTGCCAGCAGCTTGGCAGGGGTGGAGACCCAGTACTTC.

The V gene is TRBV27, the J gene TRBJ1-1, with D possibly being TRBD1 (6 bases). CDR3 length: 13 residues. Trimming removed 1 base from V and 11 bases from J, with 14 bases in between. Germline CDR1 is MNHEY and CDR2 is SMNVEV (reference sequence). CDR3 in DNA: TGTGCCAGCAGTTTATTCTGGGGGGCGCATGCTTTCTTT. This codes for CASSLFWGAHAFF.

The CDR3 loop is CASRTSGSNEQFF. The CDR3 nucleotides are TGTGCCAGCAGAACTAGCGGGAGTAATGAGCAGTTCTTC. This sequence joins TRBV12-3 or TRBV12-4 and TRBJ2-1; 11 positions match TRBD2. The CDR3 extends over 13 amino acids. Trimming cost V 6 bases and J 7 bases; bases outside gene matches: 2.

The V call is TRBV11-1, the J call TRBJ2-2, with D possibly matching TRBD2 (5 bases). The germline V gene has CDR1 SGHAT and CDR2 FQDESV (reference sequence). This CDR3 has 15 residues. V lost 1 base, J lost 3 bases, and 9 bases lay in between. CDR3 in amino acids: CASSLGLGDTGELFF. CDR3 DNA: TGTGCCAGCAGCTTAGGGTTGGGAGACACCGGGGAGCTGTTTTTT. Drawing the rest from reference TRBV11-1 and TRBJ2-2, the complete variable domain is EAEVAQSPRYKITEKSQAVAFWCDPISGHATLYWYRQILGQGPELLVQFQDESVVDDSQLPKDRFSAERLKGVDSTLKIQPAELGDSAMYLCASSLGLGDTGELFFGEGSRLTVL.

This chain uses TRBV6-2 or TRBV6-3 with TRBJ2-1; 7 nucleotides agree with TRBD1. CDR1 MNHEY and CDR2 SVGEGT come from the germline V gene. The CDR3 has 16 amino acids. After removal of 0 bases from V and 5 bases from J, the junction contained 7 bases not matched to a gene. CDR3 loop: CASSYSLGDRDNEQFF. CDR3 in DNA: TGTGCCAGCAGTTACTCGTTGGGGGACAGAGACAATGAGCAGTTCTTC.

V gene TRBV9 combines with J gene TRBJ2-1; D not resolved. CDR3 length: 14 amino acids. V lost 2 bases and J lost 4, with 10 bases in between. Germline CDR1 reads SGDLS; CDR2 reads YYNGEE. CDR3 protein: CASSVLSQYNEQFF. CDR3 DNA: TGTGCCAGCAGCGTTTTATCGCAGTACAATGAGCAGTTCTTC.

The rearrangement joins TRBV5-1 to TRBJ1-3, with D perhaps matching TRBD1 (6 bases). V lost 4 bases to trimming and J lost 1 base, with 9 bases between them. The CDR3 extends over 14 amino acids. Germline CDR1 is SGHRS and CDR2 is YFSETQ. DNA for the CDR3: TGCGCCAGCAGCCTCACAGGGTCTGGAAACACCATATATTTT. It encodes CASSLTGSGNTIYF.

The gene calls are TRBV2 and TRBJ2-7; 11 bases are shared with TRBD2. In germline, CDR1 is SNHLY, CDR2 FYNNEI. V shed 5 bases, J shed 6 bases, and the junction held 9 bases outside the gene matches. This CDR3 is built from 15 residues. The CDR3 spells CASSLGTSGLLEQYF. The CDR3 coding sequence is TGTGCCAGCAGTCTCGGGACTAGCGGATTACTCGAGCAGTACTTC.

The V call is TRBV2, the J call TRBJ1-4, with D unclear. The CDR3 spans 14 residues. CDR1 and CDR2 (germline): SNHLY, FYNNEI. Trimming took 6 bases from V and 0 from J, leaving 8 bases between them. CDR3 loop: CASSSDTTNEKLFF. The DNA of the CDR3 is TGTGCCAGCAGCTCGGATACAACTAATGAAAAACTGTTTTTT.

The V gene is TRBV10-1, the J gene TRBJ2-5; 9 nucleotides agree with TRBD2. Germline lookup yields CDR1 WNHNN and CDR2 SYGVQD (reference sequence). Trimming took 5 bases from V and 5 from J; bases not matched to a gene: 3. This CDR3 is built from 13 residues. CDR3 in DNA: TGCGCCAGCAGTTTAGCGGGAGATGAGACCCAGTACTTC. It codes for CASSLAGDETQYF.

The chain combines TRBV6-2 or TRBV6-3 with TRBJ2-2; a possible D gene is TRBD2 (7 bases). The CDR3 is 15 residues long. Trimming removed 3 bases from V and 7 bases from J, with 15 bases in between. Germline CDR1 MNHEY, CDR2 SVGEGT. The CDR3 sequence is CASSYEGGHGGELFF. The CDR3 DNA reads TGTGCCAGCAGTTATGAGGGGGGGCACGGCGGGGAGCTGTTTTTT.